These 5 T cell receptor beta chains were sequenced from one sample in a study of cytomegalovirus exposure and HLA in healthy donors. Primers included in the PCR were 60 Vbeta and 13 Jbeta primers. The assay was immunoSEQ multiplex PCR, and TCRdb's table has in-frame clones only and misses some. The table has around 260,000 clones, roughly 80% seen once. Sequencing was done on a sample of PBMCs. Receptor source: a girl aged 2-15 years in good health and CMV-seronegative.

The V and J genes are TRBV7-9 and TRBJ2-1, with D hard to call. This CDR3 is 14 amino acids long. CDR1 is SEHNR and CDR2 is FQNEAQ in the germline V gene (reference sequence). V dropped 2 bases and J dropped 4 bases, with 9 bases sitting between them. The CDR3 region is CASSLSSDYNEQFF. In DNA, the CDR3 is TGTGCCAGCAGCTTAAGCTCCGATTACAATGAGCAGTTCTTC.

This chain joins TRBV29-1 and TRBJ2-7, with TRBD2 as a possible D gene (6 bases). Trimming took 4 bases from V and 2 from J, leaving 9 bases between them. This CDR3 is built from 12 residues. CDR1 is SQVTM, CDR2 ANQGSEA, per germline. The CDR3 region is CSVGRVPYEQYF. As DNA, the CDR3 is TGCAGCGTTGGGAGGGTTCCCTACGAGCAGTACTTC.

The chain couples TRBV5-1 to TRBJ2-2, with 8 bases that match TRBD1. V gave up 5 bases and J gave up 5 bases; unmatched junction bases: 8. Germline V gives CDR1 SGHRS, CDR2 YFSETQ. There are 15 residues in the CDR3. The DNA of the CDR3 is TGCGCCAGCAGAACGCAGGGGGCTGGAACCGGGGAGCTGTTTTTT. It yields the protein CASRTQGAGTGELFF.

V and J are TRBV4-1 and TRBJ1-5, with 8 bases lining up with TRBD1. This CDR3 is 15 amino acids long. The germline V gene encodes CDR1 MGHRA and CDR2 YSYEKL. The V segment lost 1 base and the J segment 5 bases; nucleotides outside the gene matches: 4. The CDR3 nucleotides are TGCGCCAGCAGCCAAGTGGAGACAGGGGATCAGCCCCAGCATTTT. This sequence encodes CASSQVETGDQPQHF.

Here the CDR3 DNA reads TGTGCCAGCAGCCCGGTCGAAGCTAGTGGCATCAATGAGCAGTTCTTC. This codes for CASSPVEASGINEQFF. The chain joins TRBV7-6 to TRBJ2-1; no clear D. This CDR3 spans 16 amino acids. Germline assignment: CDR1 SGHVS and CDR2 FNYEAQ. The V end was cut by 5 bases, the J end by 6 bases, with 20 bases between.